This T cell receptor beta chain stems from a study of blood T cell repertoires in COVID-19. The wider study: T cells, B-cell-depleted T cells, or PBMCs provided the cDNA or gDNA that served as material.

Measured with immunoSEQ multiplex PCR; TCRdb has only the in-frame clones, and not every one. This sample has 270,000 or so clones; roughly 85% occur once, and the top ten carry approximately 3.1%. This clone showed up just once. This CDR3 is 13 amino acids long. The V gene end was trimmed by 4 bases and the J gene end by 6 bases; junction bases not matched to a gene: 3. In germline, CDR1 is SGHNT, CDR2 YYREEE (reference sequence). This rearrangement joins TRBV5-4 to TRBJ2-1; 8 bases align to TRBD2. The sequenced material came from peripheral blood. This TCR was recovered from a woman between 18 and 29 years old with acute or convalescent COVID-19. The CDR3 nucleotides are TGTGCCAGCAGCGGGACTAGTTCCAATGAGCAGTTCTTC. It translates to CASSGTSSNEQFF.